The clone carrying this T cell receptor (beta chain) was detected a few times. This sample is drawn from a study of blood T cell repertoires in COVID-19. Study context: Samples taken during acute and convalescent COVID-19 were collected in the United States, Italy and Spain.

V shed 7 bases, J shed 3 bases, and the junction held 9 bases outside the gene matches. This CDR3 is 16 amino acids long. Germline CDR1 and CDR2: LNHDA and SQIVND (reference sequence). Assay: immunoSEQ multiplex PCR; the TCRdb copy retains only in-frame clones and omits some. The table has roughly 70,000 clones, approximately 81% seen once. This TCR derives from a woman aged 80 or over with active or convalescent COVID-19. Sequenced: peripheral blood. The V and J genes are TRBV19 and TRBJ2-3; 11 bases fit TRBD2. The CDR3 DNA is TGTGCCAGTACCCTTTCTAGCGGGGGGCCAACAGATACGCAGTATTTT. It specifies CASTLSSGGPTDTQYF.